The TCR beta chain under discussion was sequenced for a study of shared clonotypes between healthy human individuals. General study results and limits: Rarefaction showed that sequencing of sorted subsets was incomplete (despite large depth).

Donors, healthy HIV-negative adults, lacked recent acute infections or vaccinations. This CDR3 comprises 15 residues. V lost 1 base and J lost 0, with 7 bases in between. The V gene's germline CDR1 is SGHTA and CDR2 FQGNSA. Only one count was recorded for this clone. What it binds is unknown. TCRdb's copy holds only in-frame clones and misses some; the assay was immunoSEQ multiplex PCR. Of some 500,000 clones in the sample, 90% to 96% were seen once. Material: naive CD4+ T cells sorted from blood. Subset reported: CD45RA+ positively selected. The sequence was obtained from a woman between 25 and 40 years old in good health. The chain recombines TRBV7-2 with TRBJ1-5; the D is unclear. The CDR3 coding sequence is TGTGCCAGCAGCTTAGGGGCGGATAGCAATCAGCCCCAGCATTTT. Translation gives CASSLGADSNQPQHF. The full variable domain, rest sourced from reference TRBV7-2 and TRBJ1-5, is GAGVSQSPSNKVTEKGKDVELRCDPISGHTALYWYRQSLGQGLEFLIYFQGNSAPDKSGLPSDRFSAERTGGSVSTLTIQRTQQEDSAVYLCASSLGADSNQPQHFGDGTRLSIL.